This entry lists 17 T cell receptor beta chains sequenced from one sample in a study of T cell repertoires in cytomegalovirus infection. Antigen specificity for these receptors is unknown. TCRdb re-called the reads through MiXCR, storing one row per CDR3 protein. The sample lists about 830,000 distinct CDR3 sequences; 30% to 35% were seen once. This specimen was cultured CD8+ T cells from PBMCs, taken from culture after CMV antigen stimulation. The receptors were sampled from a human donor in good health (CMV status not recorded). Some clones in this sample may be carry-over from other donors' samples.

This clonotype has a count of ten or more. This chain uses TRBV5-4 with TRBJ1-5, with D possibly TRBD1 on 5 matching bases. This CDR3 has 15 amino acids. The germline CDR1 and CDR2 sequences are SGHNT and YYREEE (reference sequence). Trimming cost V 4 bases and J 3 bases, with 14 bases left between them. The CDR3 bases are TGTGCCAGCAGCCCTGGTGGAGGGACCAATCAGCCCCAGCATTTT. Amino acid sequence: CASSPGGGTNQPQHF.

The chain couples TRBV7-9 to TRBJ2-1; 8 bases align to TRBD2. The junction had 7 bases not matched to a gene; V was cut back by 0 bases and J by 9 bases. Germline V gives CDR1 SEHNR, CDR2 FQNEAQ (reference sequence). This CDR3 is built from 15 residues. As DNA, the CDR3 is TGTGCCAGCAGCTTAGCCAGCGGGGGTGAGGGTGAGCAGTTCTTC. Amino acids: CASSLASGGEGEQFF.

This clonotype has a count of ten or more. The V and J genes are TRBV12-3 or TRBV12-4 and TRBJ2-1; no clear D gene. The CDR3 runs to 13 residues. Trimming cost V 1 base and J 8 bases, with 9 bases left between them. The CDR3 DNA is TGTGCCAGCAGTTTAGTGGGTCTCGATGAGCAGTTCTTC. It is translated as CASSLVGLDEQFF.

This sequence joins TRBV27 and TRBJ2-7, with D tentatively TRBD1 or TRBD2 (5 bases each). The CDR3 loop spans 14 amino acids. Germline CDR1 reads MNHEY; CDR2 reads SMNVEV (reference sequence). The germline V and J ends were trimmed by 3 bases and 2 bases, with 11 bases remaining between them. The CDR3 DNA reads TGTGCCAGCAGTTTCGGGGCTCCACCCTACGAGCAGTACTTC. Translation gives CASSFGAPPYEQYF.

The rearrangement joins TRBV19 to TRBJ2-7, with D tentatively TRBD1 or TRBD2 (6 bases each). Per the germline V gene, CDR1 is LNHDA and CDR2 is SQIVND (reference sequence). This CDR3 contains 13 residues. Trimming took 6 bases from V and 6 from J, leaving 15 bases between them. The CDR3 sequence is CASSTFGGGEQYV. CDR3 DNA sequence: TGTGCCAGTAGCACATTCGGGGGCGGCGAGCAGTACGTC.

The chain employs TRBV7-3 and TRBJ1-5; D ambiguous. Trimming left V 3 bases short and J 8 bases short, with 11 bases between. Germline lookup yields CDR1 SGHTA and CDR2 FQGTGA. The CDR3 is 13 residues long. CDR3 amino acids: CASSFALGEPQHF. In DNA, the CDR3 is TGTGCCAGCAGCTTCGCCCTTGGGGAGCCCCAGCATTTT.

At least ten counts were recorded for this clonotype. The chain is built from TRBV27 and TRBJ2-2, with unresolved D. CDR1 is MNHEY, CDR2 SMNVEV, per germline (reference sequence). V was clipped by 0 bases and J by 5 bases, with 7 bases between them. The CDR3 sequence is 14 residues long. The CDR3 coding sequence is TGTGCCAGCAGTTTATCTTCAGGAACCGGGGAGCTGTTTTTT. Residues: CASSLSSGTGELFF.

V usage is TRBV28 and J usage is TRBJ1-6; D ambiguous. CDR3 length: 15 residues. V lost 8 bases and J 6 bases, leaving 17 bases between the germline ends. From germline, CDR1 is MDHEN and CDR2 SYDVKM. In nucleotides, the CDR3 is TGTGCCAGCGAGCGGGAACGGGGAAGTAATTCACCCCTCCACTTT. It translates to CASERERGSNSPLHF.

At least ten counts were recorded for this clonotype. This chain connects TRBV12-3 or TRBV12-4 to TRBJ2-5, with D possibly TRBD1 on 6 matching bases. V lost 6 bases and J 0 bases, leaving 20 bases between the germline ends. This CDR3 comprises 17 residues. The CDR3 DNA reads TGTGCCAGCAGCCCTGGGGGAATCGGGACACACCAAGAGACCCAGTACTTC. Translated, it gives CASSPGGIGTHQETQYF.

The chain joins TRBV14 to TRBJ2-1; TRBD1 aligns across 9 bases. V shed 7 bases and J 8 bases; nucleotides not matched to a gene: 9. The germline V gene has CDR1 SGHDN and CDR2 FVKESK. CDR3 length: 14 amino acids. CDR3 bases: TGTGCCAGCACGAGACAGGGGGTCAGGGATGAGCAGTTCTTC. It specifies CASTRQGVRDEQFF.

In its sample, this clonotype was seen many times. The chain carries TRBV12-3 or TRBV12-4 and TRBJ1-1, with unresolved D. This CDR3 has 12 amino acids. V lost 3 bases and J lost 6, with 8 bases in between. Here the CDR3 DNA reads TGTGCCAGCAGTTTGGGCAAACCTGAAGCTTTCTTT. Translating it yields CASSLGKPEAFF.

V gene TRBV4-1 combines with J gene TRBJ2-1; 15 bases match TRBD2. This CDR3 is 15 amino acids long. The junction had 3 bases not matched to a gene; V was cut back by 3 bases and J by 9 bases. Germline CDR1 and CDR2: MGHRA and YSYEKL. The CDR3 region has the DNA TGCGCCAGCAGCCACGGACTAGCGGGGGGGCGTGAGCAGTTCTTC. It translates to CASSHGLAGGREQFF.

CDR3 loop: CASSLLQGMGTEAFF. The CDR3, as DNA: TGTGCCAGCAGTTTACTACAGGGTATGGGTACTGAAGCTTTCTTT. The V call is TRBV27, the J call TRBJ1-1, with D possibly being TRBD1 (6 bases). The CDR3 has 15 residues. Trimming shortened V by 2 bases and J by 5 bases, and 15 bases separated the two germline ends. Germline CDR1 and CDR2: MNHEY and SMNVEV (reference sequence).

This clonotype was seen ten or more times. This chain links TRBV7-6 with TRBJ1-4; tentative D call: TRBD1 (5 bases). The V end lost 3 bases, the J end lost 4 bases, and 9 bases lay between the germline ends. The CDR3 length is 14 residues. From germline, CDR1 is SGHVS and CDR2 FNYEAQ. CDR3: CASSLGRLNEKLFF. As DNA, the CDR3 is TGTGCCAGCAGCTTGGGACGGCTTAATGAAAAACTGTTTTTT. Filled out from reference TRBV7-6 and TRBJ1-4, the complete variable domain reads GAGVSQSPRYKVTKRGQDVALRCDPISGHVSLYWYRQALGQGPEFLTYFNYEAQQDKSGLPNDRFSAERPEGSISTLTIQRTEQRDSAMYRCASSLGRLNEKLFFGSGTQLSVL.

This clonotype was detected only a few times. This chain links TRBV6-1 with TRBJ2-5; 8 nucleotides line up with TRBD2. V lost 4 bases and J lost 4; bases outside the gene matches: 8. There are 15 residues in the CDR3. Germline CDR1 and CDR2: MNHNS and SASEGT. The DNA for the CDR3 is TGTGCCAGCAGTGTAGGCGGGGGGCAGGCAGAGACCCAGTACTTC. Encoded protein: CASSVGGGQAETQYF.

This clonotype was recorded a few times. Germline is not matched at one junction end, which may reflect a read error. The chain is built from TRBV12-3 or TRBV12-4 and TRBJ1-1; 8 bases align to TRBD1. CDR3 size: 17 residues. Written as DNA, the CDR3 is TGTGCCAGCAGTTTCTCCCTATTGACAGGGGCGATGACTGAGGCTTTCTTT. Its translation: CASSFSLLTGAMTEAFF.

The sample holds many counts of this clonotype. The chain employs TRBV7-8 and TRBJ1-5; D not certain. V lost 5 bases, J lost 0 bases, and 20 bases lay in between. Germline CDR1 reads SGHVS; CDR2 reads FQNEAQ. The CDR3 is made up of 18 amino acids. The DNA of the CDR3 is TGTGCCAGCAGCGATTTGCCGGAAGGGTACTATAGCAATCAGCCCCAGCATTTT. Amino acids: CASSDLPEGYYSNQPQHF.